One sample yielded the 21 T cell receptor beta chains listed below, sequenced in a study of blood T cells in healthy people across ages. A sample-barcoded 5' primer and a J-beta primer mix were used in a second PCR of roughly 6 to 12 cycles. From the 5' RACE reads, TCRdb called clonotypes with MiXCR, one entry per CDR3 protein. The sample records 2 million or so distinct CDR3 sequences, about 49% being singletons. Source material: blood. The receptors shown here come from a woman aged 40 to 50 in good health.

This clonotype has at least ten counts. The CDR3 coding sequence is TGCAGCGCAACCCCCGGGACAGTCTACGAGCAGTACTTC. Amino acids: CSATPGTVYEQYF. The chain recombines TRBV29-1 with TRBJ2-7, with 7 bases that match TRBD1. Germline CDR1 reads SQVTM; CDR2 reads ANQGSEA. V lost 7 bases to trimming and J lost 3 bases; unmatched junction nucleotides: 9. The CDR3 loop spans 13 amino acids.

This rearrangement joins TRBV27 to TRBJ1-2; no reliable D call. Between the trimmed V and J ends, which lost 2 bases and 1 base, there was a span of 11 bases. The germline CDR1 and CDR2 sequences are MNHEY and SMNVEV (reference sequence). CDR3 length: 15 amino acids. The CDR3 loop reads CASSLRAANNYGYTF. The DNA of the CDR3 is TGTGCCAGCAGTTTAAGGGCAGCAAATAACTATGGCTACACCTTC.

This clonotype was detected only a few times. CDR3 in DNA: TGTGCCAGCAGCTTAGGTTGGGGAACCACTAATGAAAAACTGTTTTTT. Protein sequence: CASSLGWGTTNEKLFF. The chain has TRBV11-2 and TRBJ1-4; D not resolved. The CDR3 has 16 residues. The germline CDR1 and CDR2 sequences are SGHAT and FQNNGV. V lost 1 base and J lost 2, with 11 bases in between. Full variable domain (remainder filled in from reference TRBV11-2 and TRBJ1-4): EAGVAQSPRYKIIEKRQSVAFWCNPISGHATLYWYQQILGQGPKLLIQFQNNGVVDDSQLPKDRFSAERLKGVDSTLKIQPAKLEDSAVYLCASSLGWGTTNEKLFFGSGTQLSVL.

For the CDR3, the DNA is TGTGCCAGCAGCTTACCAAGTAGCGGGGGCGCAGATACGCAGTATTTT. Protein sequence: CASSLPSSGGADTQYF. The rearrangement joins TRBV13 to TRBJ2-3, with TRBD2 matching over 9 bases. With 2 bases clipped from V and 4 bases from J, the junction kept 7 bases outside the gene matches. The germline V gene has CDR1 PRHDT and CDR2 FYEKMQ (reference sequence). This CDR3 is built from 16 residues.

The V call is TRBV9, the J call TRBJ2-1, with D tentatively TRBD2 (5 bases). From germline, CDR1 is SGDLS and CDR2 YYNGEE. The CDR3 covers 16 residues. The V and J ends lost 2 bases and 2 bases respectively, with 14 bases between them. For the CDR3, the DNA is TGTGCCAGCAGCGTCAGTTCCGGGATAACCTACAATGAGCAGTTCTTC. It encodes CASSVSSGITYNEQFF.

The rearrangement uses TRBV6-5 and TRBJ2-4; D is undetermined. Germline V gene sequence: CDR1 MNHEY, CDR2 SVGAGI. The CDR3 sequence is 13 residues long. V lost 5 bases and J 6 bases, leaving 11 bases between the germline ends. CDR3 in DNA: TGTGCCAGCAGTCCCCAGACAAGAAACATTCAGTACTTC. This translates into CASSPQTRNIQYF.

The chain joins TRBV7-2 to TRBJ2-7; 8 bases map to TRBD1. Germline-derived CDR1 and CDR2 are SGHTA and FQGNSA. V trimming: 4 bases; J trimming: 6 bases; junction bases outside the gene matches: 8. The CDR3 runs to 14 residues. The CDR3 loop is CASSSYSGGGEQYF. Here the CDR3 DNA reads TGTGCCAGCAGCTCCTACTCAGGGGGCGGCGAGCAGTACTTC.

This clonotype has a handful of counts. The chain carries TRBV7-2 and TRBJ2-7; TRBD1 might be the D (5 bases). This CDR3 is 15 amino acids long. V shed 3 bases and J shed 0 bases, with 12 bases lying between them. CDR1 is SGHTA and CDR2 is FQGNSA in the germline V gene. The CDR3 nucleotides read TGTGCCAGCAGCTTTAGGGGATCCAGCTCCTACGAGCAGTACTTC. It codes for CASSFRGSSSYEQYF.

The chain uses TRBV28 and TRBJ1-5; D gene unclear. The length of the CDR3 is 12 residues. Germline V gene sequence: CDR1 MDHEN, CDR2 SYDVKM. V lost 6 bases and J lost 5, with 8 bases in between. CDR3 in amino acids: CASRSTDQPQHF. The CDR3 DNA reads TGTGCCAGCAGGTCAACGGATCAGCCCCAGCATTTT.

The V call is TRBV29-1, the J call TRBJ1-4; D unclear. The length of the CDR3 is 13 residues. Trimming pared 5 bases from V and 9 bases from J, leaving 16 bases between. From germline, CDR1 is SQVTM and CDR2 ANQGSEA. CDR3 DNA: TGCAGCGTTCCCGGACCACTGGGTCAAAAACTGTTTTTT. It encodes CSVPGPLGQKLFF.

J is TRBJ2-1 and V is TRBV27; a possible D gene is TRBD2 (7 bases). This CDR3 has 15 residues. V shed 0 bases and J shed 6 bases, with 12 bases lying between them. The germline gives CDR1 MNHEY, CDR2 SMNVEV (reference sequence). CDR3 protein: CASSLSKGGANEQFF. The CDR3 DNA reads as TGTGCCAGCAGTTTATCGAAGGGGGGGGCCAATGAGCAGTTCTTC.

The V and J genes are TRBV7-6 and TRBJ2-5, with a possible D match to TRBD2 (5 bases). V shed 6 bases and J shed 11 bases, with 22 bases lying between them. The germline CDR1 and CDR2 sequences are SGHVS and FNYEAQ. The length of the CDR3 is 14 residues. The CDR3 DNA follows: TGTGCCAGCAGTTCCCACGGTCGGGGTAATGAGCAGTACTTC. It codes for CASSSHGRGNEQYF.

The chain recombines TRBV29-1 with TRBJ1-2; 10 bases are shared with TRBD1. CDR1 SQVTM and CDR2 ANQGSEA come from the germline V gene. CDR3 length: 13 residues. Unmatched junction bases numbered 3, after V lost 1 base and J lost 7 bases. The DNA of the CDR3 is TGCAGCGTTGAAGGGACAGGGGGAGGTGGCTACACCTTC. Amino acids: CSVEGTGGGGYTF.

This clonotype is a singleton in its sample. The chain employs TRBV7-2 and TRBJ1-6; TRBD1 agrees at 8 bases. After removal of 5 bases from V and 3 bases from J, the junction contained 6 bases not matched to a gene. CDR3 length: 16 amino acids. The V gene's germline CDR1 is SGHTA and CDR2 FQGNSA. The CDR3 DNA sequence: TGTGCCAGCAGCAACGGACAGGGCCGCTATAATTCACCCCTCCACTTT. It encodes CASSNGQGRYNSPLHF.

Here the CDR3 DNA reads TGCGCCAGCAACTGGGGGGGACAGGGTGCGAGCTCCTACAATGAGCAGTTCTTC. This gives the protein CASNWGGQGASSYNEQFF. The genes are TRBV5-1 and TRBJ2-1; TRBD1 matches 9 bases. Germline CDR1 SGHRS, CDR2 YFSETQ. The CDR3 consists of 18 residues. The trim removed 6 bases at V and 0 bases at J, leaving 13 bases unmatched.

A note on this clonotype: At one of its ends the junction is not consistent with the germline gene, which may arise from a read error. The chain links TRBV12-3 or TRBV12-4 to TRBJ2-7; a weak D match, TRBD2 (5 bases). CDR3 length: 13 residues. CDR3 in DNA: TGTGCCAGCAGTTTTTCCGAGGGTTACGGGCAGTACTTC. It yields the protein CASSFSEGYGQYF.

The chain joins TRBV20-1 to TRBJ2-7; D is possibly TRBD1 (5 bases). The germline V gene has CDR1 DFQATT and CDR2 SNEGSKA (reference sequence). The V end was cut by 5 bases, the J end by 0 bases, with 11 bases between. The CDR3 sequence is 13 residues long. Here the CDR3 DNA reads TGCAGTGCTGGTAGACAGAGCTCCTACGAGCAGTACTTC. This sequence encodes CSAGRQSSYEQYF.

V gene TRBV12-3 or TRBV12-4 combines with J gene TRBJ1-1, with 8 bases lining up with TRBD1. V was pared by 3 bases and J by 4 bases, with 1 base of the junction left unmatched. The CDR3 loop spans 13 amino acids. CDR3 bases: TGTGCCAGCAGTTTCACAGGGGGCACTGAAGCTTTCTTT. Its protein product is CASSFTGGTEAFF.

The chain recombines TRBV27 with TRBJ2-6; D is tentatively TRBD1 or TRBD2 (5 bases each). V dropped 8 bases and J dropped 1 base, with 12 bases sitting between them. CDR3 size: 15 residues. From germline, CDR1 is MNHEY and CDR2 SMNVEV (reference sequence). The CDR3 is CASRKGPSGANVLTF. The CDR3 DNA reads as TGTGCCAGCCGGAAGGGACCGTCTGGGGCCAACGTCCTGACTTTC. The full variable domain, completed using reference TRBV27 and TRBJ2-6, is EAQVTQNPRYLITVTGKKLTVTCSQNMNHEYMSWYRQDPGLGLRQIYYSMNVEVTDKGDVPEGYKVSRKEKRNFPLILESPSPNQTSLYFCASRKGPSGANVLTFGAGSRLTVL.

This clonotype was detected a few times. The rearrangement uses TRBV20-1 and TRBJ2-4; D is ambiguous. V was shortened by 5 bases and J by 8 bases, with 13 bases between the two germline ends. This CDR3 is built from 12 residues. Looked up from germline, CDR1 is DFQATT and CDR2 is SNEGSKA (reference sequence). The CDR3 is CSASQNQDIQYF. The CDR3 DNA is TGCAGTGCTTCCCAGAATCAGGACATTCAGTACTTC.

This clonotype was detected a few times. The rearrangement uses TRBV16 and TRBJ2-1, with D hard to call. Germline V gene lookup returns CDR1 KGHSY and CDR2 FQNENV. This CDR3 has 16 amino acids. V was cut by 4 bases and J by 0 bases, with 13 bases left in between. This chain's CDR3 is CASSPRRQSSYNEQFF. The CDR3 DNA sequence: TGTGCCAGCAGCCCTAGGCGGCAGAGCTCCTACAATGAGCAGTTCTTC.